One sample yielded the 5 T cell receptor beta chains listed below, sequenced in a study of shared clonotypes between healthy human individuals. Libraries were prepared by immunoSEQ multiplex PCR; TCRdb keeps only in-frame clonotypes and omits some of them. The sample holds 450,000 to 600,000 clones, 75% to 85% seen once. Sequencing used PBMCs. Receptor source: a woman in her forties in good health. Some clones in this sample may be carry-over from other donors' samples.

This chain connects TRBV18 to TRBJ2-7; 7 bases line up with TRBD1. The CDR3 loop spans 14 amino acids. CDR1 and CDR2 from the germline V gene are KGHSH and LQKENI. V lost 4 bases, J lost 2 bases, and 5 bases stayed unmatched. The CDR3 coding sequence is TGTGCCAGCTCACAAACCACAGGGGCCTACGAGCAGTACTTC. Protein: CASSQTTGAYEQYF.

About this clone: This is likely an artifact of a read error, given a far larger clone one base away. The rearrangement uses TRBV5-1 and TRBJ2-3, with D perhaps TRBD1 (5 bases). The germline gives CDR1 SGHRS, CDR2 YFSETQ. The CDR3 spans 14 residues. V lost 7 bases and J lost 1, with 13 bases in between. The CDR3 DNA sequence: TGCGCCAGCTTAAGGGGCGGTGGCACAGATACGCAGTATTTT. This translates into CASLRGGGTDTQYF.

The chain uses TRBV11-2 and TRBJ2-3, with 8 bases lining up with TRBD2. The CDR3 is made up of 18 amino acids. Germline V gene sequence: CDR1 SGHAT, CDR2 FQNNGV. V shed 4 bases and J 0 bases; nucleotides not matched to a gene: 12. Here the CDR3 DNA reads TGTGCCAGCAGCTCCAAGCCCGTAGCGGGAACAAGCACAGATACGCAGTATTTT. Protein: CASSSKPVAGTSTDTQYF. The whole variable domain, remainder taken from reference TRBV11-2 and TRBJ2-3, is EAGVAQSPRYKIIEKRQSVAFWCNPISGHATLYWYQQILGQGPKLLIQFQNNGVVDDSQLPKDRFSAERLKGVDSTLKIQPAKLEDSAVYLCASSSKPVAGTSTDTQYFGPGTRLTVL.

The chain recombines TRBV30 with TRBJ2-7, with TRBD2 as a possible D gene (5 bases). Trimming pared 5 bases from V and 2 bases from J, leaving 7 bases between. The germline V gene has CDR1 GTSNPN and CDR2 SVGIG (reference sequence). The CDR3 consists of 11 residues. Here the CDR3 reads CAWLRAYEQYF. The DNA for the CDR3 is TGTGCCTGGCTGCGGGCCTACGAGCAGTACTTC.

The CDR3 DNA reads as TGTGCCAGCAGGAGGGACAGATACACTGAAGCTTTCTTT. Protein product: CASRRDRYTEAFF. V usage is TRBV6-4 and J usage is TRBJ1-1; 7 nucleotides match TRBD1. Germline-derived CDR1 and CDR2 are MRHNA and SNTAGT. The CDR3 contains 13 residues. The trim removed 6 bases at V and 3 bases at J, leaving 4 bases unmatched.